Each of the 19 T cell receptor beta chains below was sequenced from the same sample in a study of regulatory T cells in long-lasting Graves disease. The sample's time point: newly diagnosed GD, antithyroid drugs for less than 3 months. Generation of the TCR library employed RNA extracted from PBMCs. With iRepertoire HTBI primers and Arm-PCR of CDR3 regions, TCR beta libraries were built. From the multiplex PCR reads, TCRdb called clonotypes with MiXCR, one entry per CDR3 protein. Here the sample spans about 500,000 distinct CDR3 sequences, around 12% being singletons. This sample also belongs to another study, concerning T cells in Graves' hyperthyroidism and ophthalmopathy.

The sample was peripheral blood mononuclear cells (PBMCs), taken at new diagnosis, from a patient treated with antithyroid drugs. These receptors all come from a young woman with Graves disease.

There are a few counts of this clonotype. The rearrangement links TRBV20-1 to TRBJ1-2, with 8 bases identical to TRBD1. This CDR3 comprises 17 residues. CDR1 is DFQATT, CDR2 SNEGSKA, per germline (reference sequence). V shed 2 bases, J shed 5 bases, and the junction held 16 bases outside the gene matches. The CDR3 bases are TGCAGTGCTAGAATCTTTCCTTCCGAGACAGGGGTTTATGGCTACACCTTC. Encoded protein: CSARIFPSETGVYGYTF.

This clonotype was seen only a few times. Given a far larger clone just one base away, this is likely a sequencing read error. This sequence joins TRBV27 and TRBJ1-1; 7 nucleotides align to TRBD1. After removal of 5 bases from V and 3 bases from J, the junction contained 30 bases not matched to a gene. Germline V gene data show CDR1 as MNHEY and CDR2 as SMNVEV (reference sequence). The CDR3 spans 22 residues. CDR3 in amino acids: CASSDLPENQDRPSLTDTEAFF. The CDR3 DNA sequence: TGTGCCAGCAGTGATTTGCCCGAAAACCAGGACAGGCCTAGTTTGACGGACACTGAAGCTTTCTTT.

This clonotype was seen ten or more times. J is TRBJ2-1 and V is TRBV27, with 8 bases aligning to TRBD2. CDR1 is MNHEY, CDR2 SMNVEV, per germline (reference sequence). V lost 2 bases, J lost 1 base, and 7 bases stayed unmatched. CDR3 length equals 17 residues. In nucleotides, the CDR3 is TGTGCCAGCAGTTTACTGCGGTCTAGCGGGTCCTACAATGAGCAGTTCTTC. Translating gives CASSLLRSSGSYNEQFF.

This clonotype was detected only once. A far bigger clonotype differs at one base, so this is likely a read error. V is TRBV11-3 and J is TRBJ2-5; D uncertain. Germline lookup yields CDR1 SGHNT and CDR2 YENEEA. The CDR3 sequence is 13 residues long. CDR3 region: CASSRSQEETRYF. CDR3 coding DNA: TGTGCCAGCAGCCGGAGTCAAGAAGAGACCCGGTACTTC.

This clonotype was detected only a few times. The CDR3 sequence: CASSQVVLDKNTEAFF. The CDR3 bases are TGCGCCAGCAGCCAAGTGGTATTGGACAAGAACACTGAAGCTTTCTTT. V gene TRBV4-3 combines with J gene TRBJ1-1, with TRBD1 as a possible D gene (5 bases). Trimming stripped 1 base from V and 1 base from J, with 13 bases between. Germline CDR1 is LGHNA and CDR2 is YSLEER. The CDR3 covers 16 residues.

In its sample, this clonotype was seen many times. The genes are TRBV6-2 or TRBV6-3 and TRBJ1-5, with a tentative D call TRBD1 (5 bases). This CDR3 has 15 residues. V was shortened by 5 bases and J by 0 bases, with 11 bases between the two germline ends. Looked up from germline, CDR1 is MNHEY and CDR2 is SVGEGT. CDR3 region: CASSNRTPSNQPQHF. The CDR3 DNA follows: TGTGCCAGCAGTAACAGGACCCCTAGCAATCAGCCCCAGCATTTT.

This clonotype appeared a few times. The CDR3 DNA sequence: TGTGCCAGCAGTTACAACAGGGCATACGAGCAGTACTTC. This translates into CASSYNRAYEQYF. The rearrangement links TRBV6-5 to TRBJ2-7, with a tentative D call TRBD1 (6 bases). Germline values: CDR1 MNHEY, CDR2 SVGAGI. The CDR3 length is 13 residues. Deletions cut 2 bases from V and 4 bases from J, with 9 bases between.

This chain links TRBV20-1 with TRBJ1-5; TRBD1 matches at 7 bases. The germline CDR1 and CDR2 sequences are DFQATT and SNEGSKA (reference sequence). V lost 8 bases to trimming and J lost 3 bases; unmatched junction nucleotides: 10. The CDR3 is made up of 14 amino acids. CDR3 coding DNA: TGCAGTTTGTTGCAGGGGGGACTCAATCAGCCCCAGCATTTT. Encoded protein: CSLLQGGLNQPQHF.

This clonotype occurred many times. The DNA for the CDR3 is TGCAGTGCCAGCCGGTCAGGAAACACCATATATTTT. It encodes CSASRSGNTIYF. This sequence joins TRBV20-1 and TRBJ1-3; no firm D call. The V end lost 6 bases, the J end lost 4 bases, and 10 bases lay between the germline ends. The CDR3 covers 12 residues. CDR1 and CDR2 (germline): DFQATT, SNEGSKA (reference sequence).

Notes on this clonotype: A read error may be the cause here, since a much bigger clone is one base away. This rearrangement joins TRBV3-1 to TRBJ1-2; D call uncertain. The CDR3 sequence is 15 residues long. Germline V CDR1 and CDR2: LGHDT, YNNKEL (reference sequence). The CDR3 loop is CASSQPGRQAGGCTF. The CDR3 DNA reads as TGTGCCAGCAGCCAACCAGGACGCCAGGCAGGAGGCTGCACCTTC.

This clonotype was found many times. This chain links TRBV20-1 with TRBJ2-1, with 9 nucleotides matching TRBD2. The CDR3 spans 13 residues. Germline V gene sequence: CDR1 DFQATT, CDR2 SNEGSKA (reference sequence). J gave up 6 bases and V 4 bases, and 4 bases lay outside the gene matches. The CDR3, as DNA: TGCAGTGCTATAGCACTAGCGGGCAATGAGCAGTTCTTC. Amino acid sequence: CSAIALAGNEQFF.

This clonotype appeared many times. The genes are TRBV7-2 and TRBJ2-5; D remains unclear. The V end was cut by 5 bases, the J end by 4 bases, with 17 bases between. CDR1 SGHTA and CDR2 FQGNSA come from the germline V gene. This CDR3 has 15 amino acids. The DNA of the CDR3 is TGTGCCAGCAGCGCCCGTGAGCGCCAGAGAGAGACCCAGTACTTC. It codes for CASSARERQRETQYF.

Points on this clonotype: A read error may account for a junction end that differs from germline. The chain links TRBV5-1 to TRBJ1-2; possibly TRBD1 for D (5 bases). The CDR3 sequence is 15 residues long. CDR1 and CDR2 (germline): SGHRS, YFSETQ. The CDR3 coding sequence is TGCGCCAGAAGCTTGGAAGGTGTACAGGCCTATGGCTACACCTTC. Its protein product is CARSLEGVQAYGYTF. The entire variable domain, with the rest obtained from reference TRBV5-1 and TRBJ1-2, is as follows: KAGVTQTPRYLIKTRGQQVTLSCSPISGHRSVSWYQQTPGQGLQFLFEYFSETQRNKGNFPGRFSGRQFSNSRSEMNVSTLELGDSALYLCARSLEGVQAYGYTFGSGTRLTVV.

The CDR3 DNA reads TGTGCCAGCAGTTACAGAAGTAACTATGGCTACACCTTC. This sequence encodes CASSYRSNYGYTF. The chain joins TRBV6-5 to TRBJ1-2; the D is unclear. V shed 2 bases and J shed 1 base, with 5 bases lying between them. In germline, CDR1 is MNHEY, CDR2 SVGAGI. This CDR3 is built from 13 residues.

This clonotype was counted many times. This chain joins TRBV2 and TRBJ2-2, with 10 bases aligning to TRBD2. Germline lookup yields CDR1 SNHLY and CDR2 FYNNEI. The length of the CDR3 is 14 residues. After removal of 6 bases from V and 5 bases from J, the junction contained 3 bases not matched to a gene. The CDR3 DNA is TGTGCCAGCAGAATTAGCGGGGGGACCGGGGAGCTGTTTTTT. It translates to CASRISGGTGELFF.

This clonotype was seen a few times. DNA of the CDR3: TGCGCCAGCAGCTTGGGGGACGTCAACTATGGCTACACCTTC. Translated: CASSLGDVNYGYTF. The rearrangement links TRBV5-1 to TRBJ1-2, with a possible D match to TRBD1 (5 bases). V lost 0 bases, J lost 2 bases, and 8 bases lay in between. This CDR3 is 14 amino acids long. In germline, CDR1 is SGHRS, CDR2 YFSETQ.

In this sample, this clonotype turned up many times. The chain is built from TRBV6-2 or TRBV6-3 and TRBJ1-1; unclear D gene. The CDR3 contains 12 residues. V was shortened by 7 bases and J by 11 bases, with 17 bases between the two germline ends. The germline V gene has CDR1 MNHEY and CDR2 SVGEGT. Here the CDR3 DNA reads TGTGCCAGCACCACAAACGGAAGAAAGGCTTTCTTT. Its protein is CASTTNGRKAFF.

In its sample, this clonotype was seen many times. V and J are TRBV19 and TRBJ2-3; the D is unclear. Germline lookup yields CDR1 LNHDA and CDR2 SQIVND (reference sequence). The V end lost 3 bases, the J end lost 0 bases, and 22 bases lay between the germline ends. This CDR3 has 19 residues. As DNA, the CDR3 is TGTGCCAGTAGTATTCTCCCCCCTCCGAGTTCCTCTAGCACAGATACGCAGTATTTT. Translation gives CASSILPPPSSSSTDTQYF.

This clonotype was seen repeatedly, ten times or more. The rearrangement uses TRBV6-1 and TRBJ2-7; no clear D gene. Trimming cost V 0 bases and J 6 bases, with 9 bases left between them. This CDR3 is 13 amino acids long. The germline gives CDR1 MNHNS, CDR2 SASEGT. This CDR3 reads CASSEAALGEQYF. The CDR3, as DNA: TGTGCCAGCAGTGAAGCTGCTCTTGGCGAGCAGTACTTC.